The clone carrying this T cell receptor beta chain appeared many times. The sample comes from a study of T-cell reconstitution after alpha-beta-depleted transplantation in children. The CDR3 has 16 amino acids. Germline assignment: CDR1 DFQATT and CDR2 SNEGSKA (reference sequence). V dropped 4 bases and J dropped 2; count of bases not matched to a gene: 11. Library preparation (for TCRbeta) was performed with unique molecular identifiers. Via MiXCR, TCRdb re-called the PCR reads, giving one row per CDR3 protein. The table shows roughly 220,000 distinct CDR3 sequences, with around 8.9% occurring only once.

The specimen was PBMCs from the stem cell graft donor, collected from the stem cell graft. The TCR originated in a human donor who donated a stem cell graft to a child with SCID. The chain recombines TRBV20-1 with TRBJ2-3, with TRBD2 identical over 8 bases. The CDR3 loop is CSATKLSGNPTDTQYF. Here the CDR3 DNA reads TGCAGTGCTACGAAGCTTAGCGGGAACCCCACAGATACGCAGTATTTT.